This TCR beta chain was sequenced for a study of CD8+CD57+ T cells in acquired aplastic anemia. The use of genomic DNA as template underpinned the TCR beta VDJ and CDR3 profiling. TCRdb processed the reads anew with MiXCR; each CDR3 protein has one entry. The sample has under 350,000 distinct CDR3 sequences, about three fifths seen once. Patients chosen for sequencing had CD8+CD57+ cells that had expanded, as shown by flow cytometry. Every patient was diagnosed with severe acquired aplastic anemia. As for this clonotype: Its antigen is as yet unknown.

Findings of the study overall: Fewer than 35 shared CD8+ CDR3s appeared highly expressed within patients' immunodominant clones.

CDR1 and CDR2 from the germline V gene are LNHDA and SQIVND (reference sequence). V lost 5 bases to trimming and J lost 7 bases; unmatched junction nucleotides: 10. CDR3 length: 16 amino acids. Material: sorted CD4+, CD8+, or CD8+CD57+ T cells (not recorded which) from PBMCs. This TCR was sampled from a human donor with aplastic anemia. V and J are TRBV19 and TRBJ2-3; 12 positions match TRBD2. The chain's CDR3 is CASSVRTSGIRNTQYF. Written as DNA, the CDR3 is TGTGCCAGTAGTGTTCGGACTAGCGGGATACGAAATACGCAGTATTTT.